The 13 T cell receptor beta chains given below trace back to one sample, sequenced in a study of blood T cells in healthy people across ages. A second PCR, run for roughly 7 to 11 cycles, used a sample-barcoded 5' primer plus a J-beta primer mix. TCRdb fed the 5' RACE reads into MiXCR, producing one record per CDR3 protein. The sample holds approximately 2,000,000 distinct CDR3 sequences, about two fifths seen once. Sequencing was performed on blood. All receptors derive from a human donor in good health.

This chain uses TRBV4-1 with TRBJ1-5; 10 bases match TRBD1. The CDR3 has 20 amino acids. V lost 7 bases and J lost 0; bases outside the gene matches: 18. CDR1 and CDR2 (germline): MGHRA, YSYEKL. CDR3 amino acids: CASNQAPLGTGEYSNQPQHF. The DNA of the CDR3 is TGCGCCAGCAACCAGGCTCCCCTGGGGACAGGGGAGTATAGCAATCAGCCCCAGCATTTT.

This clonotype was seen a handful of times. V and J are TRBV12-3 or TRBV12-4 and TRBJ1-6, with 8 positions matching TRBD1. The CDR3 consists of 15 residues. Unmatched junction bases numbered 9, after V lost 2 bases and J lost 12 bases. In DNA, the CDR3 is TGTGCCAGCAGTTTACGGGGAGCAGGGGGCCAACCCCTCCACTTT. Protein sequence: CASSLRGAGGQPLHF.

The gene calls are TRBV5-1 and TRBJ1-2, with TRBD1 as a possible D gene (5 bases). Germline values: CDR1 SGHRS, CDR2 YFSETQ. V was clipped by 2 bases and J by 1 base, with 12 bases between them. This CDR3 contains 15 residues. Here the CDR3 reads CASSLTLDSNYGYTF. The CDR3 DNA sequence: TGCGCCAGCAGCTTAACACTTGACAGTAACTATGGCTACACCTTC.

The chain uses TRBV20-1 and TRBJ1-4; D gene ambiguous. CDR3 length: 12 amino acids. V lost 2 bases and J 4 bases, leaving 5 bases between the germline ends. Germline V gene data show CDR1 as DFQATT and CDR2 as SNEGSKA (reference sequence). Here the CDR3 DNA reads TGCAGTGCTAGAATGGTTAATGAAAAACTGTTTTTT. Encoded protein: CSARMVNEKLFF.

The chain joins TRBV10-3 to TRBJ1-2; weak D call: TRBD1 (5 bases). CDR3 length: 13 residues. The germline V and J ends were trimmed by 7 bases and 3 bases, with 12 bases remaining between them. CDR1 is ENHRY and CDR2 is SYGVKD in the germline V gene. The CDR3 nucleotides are TGTGCCATCACAGTCCAGGGAGACTATGGCTACACCTTC. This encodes CAITVQGDYGYTF.

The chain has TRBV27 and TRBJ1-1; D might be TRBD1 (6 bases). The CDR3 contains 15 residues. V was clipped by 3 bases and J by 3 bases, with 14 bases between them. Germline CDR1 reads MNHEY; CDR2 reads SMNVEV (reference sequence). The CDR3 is CASSLAGTPHTEAFF. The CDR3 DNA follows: TGTGCCAGCAGTTTGGCCGGGACACCACACACTGAAGCTTTCTTT.

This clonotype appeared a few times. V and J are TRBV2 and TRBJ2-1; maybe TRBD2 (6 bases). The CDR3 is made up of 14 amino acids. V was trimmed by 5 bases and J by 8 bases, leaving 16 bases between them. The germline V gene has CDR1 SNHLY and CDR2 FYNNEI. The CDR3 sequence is CASSRLVAGDEQFF. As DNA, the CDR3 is TGTGCCAGCAGTAGACTAGTAGCTGGCGATGAGCAGTTCTTC.

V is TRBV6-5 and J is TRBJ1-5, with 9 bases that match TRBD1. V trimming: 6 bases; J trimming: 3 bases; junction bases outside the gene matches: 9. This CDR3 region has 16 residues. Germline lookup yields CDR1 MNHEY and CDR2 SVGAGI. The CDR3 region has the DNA TGTGCCAGCAGACCTGCGACAGGGGGTGACAATCAGCCCCAGCATTTT. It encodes CASRPATGGDNQPQHF.

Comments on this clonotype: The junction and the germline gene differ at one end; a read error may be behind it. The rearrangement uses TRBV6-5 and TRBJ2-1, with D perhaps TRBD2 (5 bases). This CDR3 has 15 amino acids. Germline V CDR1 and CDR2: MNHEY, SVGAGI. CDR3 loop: CASSLWGASYDEQFF. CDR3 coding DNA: TGTGCCAGCAGCCTTTGGGGAGCCTCCTACGATGAGCAGTTCTTC.

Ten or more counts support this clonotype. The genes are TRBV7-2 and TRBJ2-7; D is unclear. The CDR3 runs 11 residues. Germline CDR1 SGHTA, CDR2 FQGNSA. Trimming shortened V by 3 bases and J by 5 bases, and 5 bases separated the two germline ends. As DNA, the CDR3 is TGTGCCAGCAGCTTGGTGGACGAGCAGTACTTC. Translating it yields CASSLVDEQYF.

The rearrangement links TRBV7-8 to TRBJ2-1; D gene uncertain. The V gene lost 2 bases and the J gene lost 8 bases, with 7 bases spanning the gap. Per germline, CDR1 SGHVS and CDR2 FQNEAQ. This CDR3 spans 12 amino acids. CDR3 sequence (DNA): TGTGCCAGCAGCTTACCTACTCATGAGCAGTTCTTC. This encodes CASSLPTHEQFF.

The CDR3 sequence: CASSPNAGYGYTF. CDR3 coding DNA: TGTGCCAGCAGCCCCAATGCAGGGTATGGCTACACCTTC. The gene calls are TRBV3-1 and TRBJ1-2, with TRBD1 as a possible D gene (5 bases). The CDR3 sequence is 13 residues long. CDR1 and CDR2 (germline): LGHDT, YNNKEL (reference sequence). Trimming left V 4 bases short and J 5 bases short, with 11 bases between.

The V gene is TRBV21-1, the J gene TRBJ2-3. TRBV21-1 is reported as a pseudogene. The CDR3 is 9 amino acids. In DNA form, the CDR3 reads TGTGCCAGCAGCATGTCGCAGTATTTT. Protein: CASSMSQYF.